This is a list of T cell receptor beta chains from one sample in a study of cytomegalovirus exposure and HLA in healthy donors. The table came from immunoSEQ multiplex PCR; TCRdb's copy has only in-frame clones and leaves some out. The sample consists of more than 150,000 clones, roughly 72% of them appearing once. Sequencing input: PBMCs. Receptors were obtained from a man aged 35 to 55 in good health and CMV-seronegative. Both conserved end residues are part of each CDR3. Fields, in order: J gene, clone size, D gene, V gene, CDR3 protein, CDR3 DNA. D genes are given only for firm matches. Some rows mark clone size as missing; the rest say once, few, many or name a class of expanded clone.

>TRBJ1-2|-|TRBD1|TRBV6-1
CTAGTVLNYGYTF
TGTACTGCGGGGACAGTCCTAAACTATGGCTACACCTTC
>TRBJ1-4|few|TRBD1|TRBV5-1
CASSEFGTGNEKLFF
TGCGCCAGCAGCGAGTTCGGGACAGGGAATGAAAAACTGTTTTTT
>TRBJ1-1|-|-|TRBV5-8
CASSWFVGANTEAFF
TGTGCCAGCAGCTGGTTCGTGGGGGCCAACACTGAAGCTTTCTTT
>TRBJ2-1|-|TRBD2|TRBV7-2
CASSLSGREQFF
TGTGCCAGCAGCCTTAGCGGGAGGGAGCAGTTCTTC
>TRBJ2-3|-|TRBD2|TRBV29-1
CSVSGTSGYTDTQYF
TGCAGCGTTTCTGGGACTAGCGGGTACACAGATACGCAGTATTTT
>TRBJ2-5|-|-|TRBV19
CASSPGKTQQETQYF
TGTGCCAGTAGTCCCGGTAAGACACAACAAGAGACCCAGTACTTC
>TRBJ1-1|-|-|TRBV21-1
CASSKGGQGLRAFF
TGTGCCAGCAGCAAAGGTGGGCAGGGGCTAAGGGCTTTCTTT
>TRBJ1-2|-|TRBD1|TRBV6-5
CASSRTGYAYGYTF
TGTGCCAGCAGCCGGACAGGGTATGCCTATGGCTACACCTTC
>TRBJ2-6|-|-|TRBV7-9
CASSSFGGRGANGLTF
TGTGCCAGCAGCTCCTTCGGGGGGCGTGGGGCCAACGGCCTGACTTTC
>TRBJ2-5|-|-|TRBV7-3
CASSATQKGDF
TGTGCCAGCAGCGCCACTCAGAAGGGGGACTTC
>TRBJ2-7|-|TRBD2|TRBV14
CASSQDPTTSLDPYEQYF
TGTGCCAGCAGCCAAGATCCCACGACTAGCTTAGACCCCTACGAGCAGTACTTC
>TRBJ2-1|-|-|TRBV14
CASSQAPAREQFF
TGTGCCAGCAGCCAAGCCCCCGCACGGGAGCAGTTCTTC
>TRBJ1-2|-|-|TRBV5-1
CASSSREGLGYTF
TGCGCCAGCAGCTCAAGGGAGGGCCTTGGCTACACCTTC
>TRBJ2-4|-|-|TRBV19
CASNEHSLAKNIQYF
TGTGCCAGTAATGAGCATTCCCTAGCCAAAAACATTCAGTACTTC